The clone carrying this T cell receptor beta chain was seen a single time. Its matching antigen is unknown. The record originates from a study of cytomegalovirus exposure and HLA in healthy donors. V dropped 3 bases and J dropped 0; count of bases not matched to a gene: 0. Germline values: CDR1 WNHNN, CDR2 SYGVQD (reference sequence). This CDR3 is built from 15 residues. A roughly 120-subject validation cohort, separate from the 666-subject first cohort, supplied the donors. The assay was immunoSEQ multiplex PCR, and TCRdb's table has in-frame clones only and misses some. This table holds around 150,000 clones, less than 90% found once. Whole-study findings and limits: It was reportedly the case that the classifier diagnosed cytomegalovirus status with high specificity and sensitivity. The listing of roughly 160 TCR beta chains classed them as cytomegalovirus-associated.

The rearrangement uses TRBV10-1 and TRBJ2-1; 9 bases line up with TRBD1. The receptor was derived from a young woman in good health and CMV-seropositive. Sequenced material: PBMCs. CDR3 amino acids: CASSEQGASYNEQFF. The CDR3 region has the DNA TGCGCCAGCAGTGAACAGGGGGCCTCCTACAATGAGCAGTTCTTC.